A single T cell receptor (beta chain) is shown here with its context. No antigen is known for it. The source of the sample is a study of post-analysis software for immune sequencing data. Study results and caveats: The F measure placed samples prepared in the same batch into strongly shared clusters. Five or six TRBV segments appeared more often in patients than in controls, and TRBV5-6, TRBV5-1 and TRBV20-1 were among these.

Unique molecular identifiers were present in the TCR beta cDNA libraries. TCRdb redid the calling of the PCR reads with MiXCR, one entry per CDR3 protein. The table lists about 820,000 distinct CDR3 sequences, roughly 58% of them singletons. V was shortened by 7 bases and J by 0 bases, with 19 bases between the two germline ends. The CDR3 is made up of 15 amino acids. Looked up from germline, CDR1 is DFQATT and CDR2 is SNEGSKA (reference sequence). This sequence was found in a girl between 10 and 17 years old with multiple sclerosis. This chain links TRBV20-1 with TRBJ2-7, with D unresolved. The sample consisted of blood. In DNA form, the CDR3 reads TGCAGTGTACAAGGTCTGGGAACAACCTCCTACGAGCAGTACTTC. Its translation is CSVQGLGTTSYEQYF.